This T cell receptor (beta chain) was documented in a study of T cell clonality in common variable immunodeficiency. Whole-study findings and limits: CVID subjects had higher TCRbeta clonality than healthy controls, most marked in about a third. Common variable immunodeficiency TCR beta sequences reportedly had fewer deletions and N-nucleotide insertions. Repertoire-complication correlations in CVID were limited by patient heterogeneity.

Assay: immunoSEQ multiplex PCR; the TCRdb copy retains only in-frame clones and omits some. The sample is made up of around 40,000 clones, none counted only once. No CVID subject was ill or on immunomodulatory drugs when sampled. Comments on this clone: Antigen specificity is unknown. The read ends 3 residues before the CDR3 terminus; that terminus is restored from the germline J gene.

J lost 8 bases, V lost 5 bases, and 9 bases had no gene match. The CDR3 length is 15 residues. The germline CDR1 and CDR2 sequences are SNHLY and FYNNEI. This sequence originates from a human donor with common variable immunodeficiency. The sample taken for sequencing was peripheral blood mononuclear cells. This rearrangement joins TRBV2 to TRBJ2-1, with 10 nucleotides matching TRBD2. CDR3 DNA, as far as it was read: TGTGCCAGCAGTCCCGGACTAGCGGCGGAGCATGAG. Residues: CASSPGLAAEHE. Given in full, the CDR3 is CASSPGLAAEHEQFF.